These 21 T cell receptor beta chains originate from one sample sequenced in a study of shared clonotypes between healthy human individuals. Data came from immunoSEQ multiplex PCR; TCRdb stores just in-frame clones and leaves some out. The repertoire holds hundreds of thousands of clones, with about 80% as singletons. The sample consisted of PBMCs. The receptors originated from a woman aged 40-49 years in good health. Some clones in this sample may be carry-over from other donors' samples.

This rearrangement joins TRBV6-1 to TRBJ1-1; the D gene is possibly TRBD1 (5 bases). Per the germline V gene, CDR1 is MNHNS and CDR2 is SASEGT. The V end was cut by 5 bases, the J end by 5 bases, with 12 bases between. The CDR3 covers 13 residues. CDR3 nucleotide sequence: TGTGCCAGCAGTCAGGGCAGGGCGACTGAAGCTTTCTTT. Translation: CASSQGRATEAFF.

This clone is a singleton in its sample. The same CDR3 arises from other DNA sequences in this sample as well. The chain links TRBV7-2 to TRBJ2-5; D remains unclear. Germline lookup yields CDR1 SGHTA and CDR2 FQGNSA. Trimming took off 2 bases at V and 1 base at J, with 5 bases between the two ends. The CDR3 extends over 13 amino acids. Here the CDR3 reads CASSLQVQETQYF. CDR3 DNA sequence: TGTGCCAGCAGCTTACAAGTCCAAGAGACCCAGTACTTC.

The chain has TRBV9 and TRBJ2-5; D not resolved. V lost 4 bases and J 4 bases, leaving 17 bases between the germline ends. This CDR3 region has 15 residues. In germline, CDR1 is SGDLS, CDR2 YYNGEE. This chain's CDR3 is CASSPRLRPSETQYF. The CDR3 nucleotides read TGTGCCAGCAGCCCCAGACTGAGGCCCTCAGAGACCCAGTACTTC.

This rearrangement joins TRBV9 to TRBJ1-1; D not certain. Germline V gene sequence: CDR1 SGDLS, CDR2 YYNGEE. The CDR3 length is 14 residues. V lost 0 bases and J 6 bases, leaving 12 bases between the germline ends. The CDR3 spells CASSVGLEAPEAFF. In DNA form, the CDR3 reads TGTGCCAGCAGCGTAGGCTTGGAGGCCCCTGAAGCTTTCTTT.

This clone is judged medium-sized. This specimen includes other DNA sequences encoding the same CDR3. The chain uses TRBV7-9 and TRBJ1-2, with 7 positions matching TRBD1. The germline V gene has CDR1 SEHNR and CDR2 FQNEAQ (reference sequence). J gave up 9 bases and V 5 bases, and 6 bases lay outside the gene matches. The CDR3 spans 12 residues. CDR3 bases: TGTGCCAGCAGCGTCGGACAGGCTAGCTACACCTTC. Translated, it gives CASSVGQASYTF.

This clone was counted only a few times. Distinct nucleotide sequences in the sample also encode this CDR3. The rearrangement joins TRBV11-2 to TRBJ2-7; D uncertain. Germline assignment: CDR1 SGHAT and CDR2 FQNNGV. V was clipped by 1 base and J by 3 bases, with 4 bases between them. There are 12 residues in the CDR3. The CDR3, as DNA: TGTGCCAGCAGCTTAGTCGGCTACGAGCAGTACTTC. This encodes CASSLVGYEQYF. Based on the CDR3 plus reference TRBV11-2 and TRBJ2-7, the full variable domain is EAGVAQSPRYKIIEKRQSVAFWCNPISGHATLYWYQQILGQGPKLLIQFQNNGVVDDSQLPKDRFSAERLKGVDSTLKIQPAKLEDSAVYLCASSLVGYEQYFGPGTRLTVT.

The genes are TRBV30 and TRBJ2-5, with 7 nucleotides matching TRBD1. V shed 2 bases, J shed 1 base, and the junction held 7 bases outside the gene matches. CDR1 and CDR2 from the germline V gene are GTSNPN and SVGIG (reference sequence). This CDR3 region has 15 residues. CDR3 sequence reads: CAWSLRGGPQETQYF. As DNA, the CDR3 is TGTGCCTGGAGTCTTCGAGGGGGCCCCCAAGAGACCCAGTACTTC.

The J gene is TRBJ1-2, the V gene TRBV4-1; 9 bases fit TRBD1. The CDR3 has 15 amino acids. Germline V gene sequence: CDR1 MGHRA, CDR2 YSYEKL. V trimming: 2 bases; J trimming: 13 bases; junction bases outside the gene matches: 14. Written as DNA, the CDR3 is TGCGCCAGCAGCCAAAAGGGGCGGGACAGGGCTGGAAGCACCTTC. Translating gives CASSQKGRDRAGSTF.

This clone was counted between two and nine times. The chain combines TRBV11-3 with TRBJ2-3, with D unresolved. This CDR3 has 12 residues. The V gene's germline CDR1 is SGHNT and CDR2 YENEEA. Trimming pared 5 bases from V and 8 bases from J, leaving 11 bases between. CDR3 DNA: TGTGCCAGCAGCCCGGATGGCGTTACGCAGTATTTT. Protein sequence: CASSPDGVTQYF.

The table lists this clone with a count of one. The chain carries TRBV10-3 and TRBJ2-2; 7 bases line up with TRBD2. Losses at the gene ends were 6 bases for V and 5 bases for J; bases not matched to a gene: 6. This CDR3 spans 14 amino acids. Germline CDR1 ENHRY, CDR2 SYGVKD. CDR3 in DNA: TGTGCCATCAGACCTGCGGGGGATACCGGGGAGCTGTTTTTT. This codes for CAIRPAGDTGELFF.

This chain links TRBV28 with TRBJ1-1, with a possible D match to TRBD1 (5 bases). Germline lookup yields CDR1 MDHEN and CDR2 SYDVKM. Trimming cost V 3 bases and J 4 bases, with 15 bases left between them. This CDR3 spans 15 amino acids. The CDR3 region is CASSFNPGRGTEAFF. For the CDR3, the DNA is TGTGCCAGCAGTTTTAATCCGGGACGGGGCACTGAAGCTTTCTTT.

This clone was recorded a few times. The rearrangement joins TRBV11-3 to TRBJ2-5; D uncertain. The J call could be wrong; TRBJ2-7 is a better fit for the DNA end. The CDR3 is made up of 13 amino acids. CDR1 and CDR2 from the germline V gene are SGHNT and YENEEA. The CDR3 DNA follows: TGTGCCAGCAGCTTGGAGCGAGACTACGAGCAGTACTTC. This gives the protein CASSLERDYEQYF.

This clone has a handful of counts. The chain is built from TRBV5-6 and TRBJ2-3, with 9 bases aligning to TRBD1. CDR1 and CDR2 (germline): SGHDT, YYEEEE. The V segment lost 7 bases and the J segment 7 bases; nucleotides outside the gene matches: 13. This CDR3 has 15 amino acids. This CDR3 reads CASCAWDRAGHTQYF. DNA of the CDR3: TGTGCCAGCTGCGCATGGGACAGGGCAGGTCATACGCAGTATTTT.

The rearrangement joins TRBV29-1 to TRBJ2-7, with D unclear. CDR1 is SQVTM and CDR2 is ANQGSEA in the germline V gene. V was shortened by 4 bases and J by 1 base, with 8 bases between the two germline ends. The CDR3 sequence is 12 residues long. CDR3 sequence: CSVGQASYEQYF. The DNA of the CDR3 is TGCAGCGTTGGTCAGGCTTCCTACGAGCAGTACTTC.

J is TRBJ2-3 and V is TRBV28, with 8 positions matching TRBD1. After removal of 10 bases from V and 1 base from J, the junction contained 4 bases not matched to a gene. Germline V gene lookup returns CDR1 MDHEN and CDR2 SYDVKM. The length of the CDR3 is 13 residues. DNA for the CDR3: TGTGCCACCCTGGACAGGGGCACAGATACGCAGTATTTT. It translates to CATLDRGTDTQYF.

The rearrangement links TRBV4-2 to TRBJ2-7; possibly TRBD1 for D (6 bases). Germline V CDR1 and CDR2: LGHNA, YNFKEQ. The CDR3 length is 16 residues. V dropped 0 bases and J dropped 0 bases, with 12 bases sitting between them. The CDR3 sequence: CASSQEVEDSSYEQYF. Written as DNA, the CDR3 is TGTGCCAGCAGCCAAGAAGTCGAGGACAGCTCCTACGAGCAGTACTTC.

This chain joins TRBV30 and TRBJ2-7; D is unresolved. V dropped 2 bases and J dropped 5 bases, with 7 bases sitting between them. The V gene's germline CDR1 is GTSNPN and CDR2 SVGIG (reference sequence). The CDR3 is 11 amino acids. CDR3 coding DNA: TGTGCCTGGAGTCGTCCGGACGAGCAGTACTTC. Translation gives CAWSRPDEQYF.

The chain uses TRBV9 and TRBJ2-5, with D possibly matching TRBD2 (5 bases). Trimming stripped 0 bases from V and 1 base from J, with 7 bases between. Germline CDR1 is SGDLS and CDR2 is YYNGEE. This CDR3 spans 14 amino acids. The CDR3 spells CASSVAAGQETQYF. CDR3 coding DNA: TGTGCCAGCAGCGTAGCGGCGGGCCAAGAGACCCAGTACTTC. The variable domain in full, with the rest retrieved from reference TRBV9 and TRBJ2-5, is DSGVTQTPKHLITATGQRVTLRCSPRSGDLSVYWYQQSLDQGLQFLIQYYNGEERAKGNILERFSAQQFPDLHSELNLSSLELGDSALYFCASSVAAGQETQYFGPGTRLLVL.

The chain is built from TRBV9 and TRBJ2-7; TRBD1 agrees at 9 bases. The germline V gene encodes CDR1 SGDLS and CDR2 YYNGEE. This CDR3 is 15 amino acids long. With V trimmed by 3 bases and J by 6 bases, 10 bases remained unmatched. CDR3 region: CASSAEGTGRGEQYF. In nucleotides, the CDR3 is TGTGCCAGCAGCGCTGAAGGGACAGGGAGGGGCGAGCAGTACTTC.

Ten or more counts support this clone. V and J are TRBV7-3 and TRBJ2-2; TRBD1 matches at 8 bases. The CDR3 runs to 17 residues. Germline trimming cut 2 bases from V and 0 bases from J; bases unmatched to any gene: 5. CDR1 is SGHTA, CDR2 FQGTGA, per germline. Written as DNA, the CDR3 is TGTGCCAGCAGCTTAGCGTCAGGGGGCCCGAACACCGGGGAGCTGTTTTTT. Translating it yields CASSLASGGPNTGELFF.

The chain links TRBV9 to TRBJ2-1; 15 positions agree with TRBD2. Germline V gene data show CDR1 as SGDLS and CDR2 as YYNGEE. The CDR3 contains 16 residues. Trimming at V came to 4 bases and at J to 9 bases, leaving 8 bases not matched to a gene. The CDR3 loop reads CASSPGLAGGESEQFF. In DNA, the CDR3 is TGTGCCAGCAGCCCAGGACTAGCGGGAGGGGAAAGTGAGCAGTTCTTC.